The clone carrying this T cell receptor (beta chain) was counted at least ten times. The data were taken from a study of control samples from healthy donors and cancer patients. The CDR3 spans 14 residues. V was clipped by 0 bases and J by 4 bases, with 10 bases between them. The germline gives CDR1 SGHRS, CDR2 YFSETQ. Assay: immunoSEQ multiplex PCR; the TCRdb copy retains only in-frame clones and omits some. The sample includes about 120,000 clones, about 90% seen only once; the top ten take about two fifths. The V call is TRBV5-1, the J call TRBJ1-1; no clear D. The sequence came from a man aged 50 to 60 in good health. Sequenced input: blood. The CDR3 sequence: CASSLGDRPTEAFF. CDR3 nucleotide sequence: TGCGCCAGCAGCTTGGGAGATCGCCCCACTGAAGCTTTCTTT.